This T cell receptor (beta chain) stems from a study of T cells in Graves' hyperthyroidism and ophthalmopathy (dated by TCRdb to between 2018 and 2020). Context from the whole study: Peripheral blood samples were taken at the time of initial diagnosis, prior to any treatment. TCR V-J signatures able to tell the groups apart were searched for in a discovery cohort of 90 to 100 patients, of whom more than 40 had Graves' ophthalmopathy and 57 had stable Graves' hyperthyroidism. Prospective prediction of ophthalmopathy was tested in an independent validation cohort consisting of 18 to 20 hyperthyroidism patients and some 16 patients who later progressed to ophthalmopathy. The 95 to 100 discovery patients were randomly divided into training and test sets at a 7:3 ratio. The study also compared thyroid tissue and blood T-cell repertoires from several Graves' hyperthyroidism patients. After blood sampling, hyperthyroidism patients were treated with methimazole at a starting dose of 30 mg daily, and ophthalmopathy patients were treated with high-dose intravenous methylprednisolone. The paper reports TCR Vbeta CDR3 sequencing of 135 peripheral blood samples: fewer than 50 ophthalmopathy, under 85 hyperthyroidism and approximately 17 progressor patients. What the authors observed across the whole study: Most expanded thyroid clonotypes (frequency above 0.001) were also detected in blood, suggesting blood repertoires may reflect thyroid immune responses. In validation, the model predicted progression to ophthalmopathy with approximately 71% sensitivity and 72% to 85% specificity, a median of about 6.7 months before onset. Sample size was not statistically predetermined, and investigators were not blinded to group allocation. A 13 V-J signature model separated ophthalmopathy from stable hyperthyroidism, with about 88% sensitivity and roughly 84% specificity in cross-validation and 80%/75% in testing.

Graves' hyperthyroidism was defined as stable when no progression to ophthalmopathy occurred over 18 months of follow-up. Hyperthyroidism patients were aged 18 to 65 years and newly diagnosed, with disease duration of less than 2 months. Patients with uncontrolled infections, other autoimmune diseases, pregnancy or lactation were excluded. Diagnoses relied on clinical symptoms, serum thyroxine and TRAb, thyroid ultrasound and orbital computed tomography. PBMCs were separated from roughly 10 ml of fresh peripheral blood using Ficoll-Paque density gradient centrifugation. Trizol reagent was used to extract total RNA, and RNA quality was then checked on an Agilent 2100 Bioanalyzer. A word on this clonotype: Its antigen is currently not known. At one of its ends the junction is not consistent with the germline gene, which may arise from a read error.

Amplification of TCR beta CDR3 regions was carried out from RNA transcripts. A first-round RT-PCR of the TCR CDR3 used the HTBI primer set with the Qiagen OneStep RT-PCR kit. Libraries were constructed in a second round of multiplex PCR, after which size selection and purification were carried out. Libraries were sequenced paired-end with 100 bp reads on an Illumina HiSeq2000. The authors' analysis ran thus. Raw data were processed with SOAPnuke, discarding reads with adapters, uncalled bases, mean Phred below 15, or no exact constant-primer or identifier match. High-quality paired reads were merged using COPE v1.2.5, and each unique nucleotide sequence was defined as a clonotype. MiTCR v1.1 was used to align the clonotypes against IMGT TRBV, TRBD and TRBJ reference segments. The analysis was restricted to V-J combinations with a frequency above 0.0001, which together covered roughly 99% of the repertoires. A TCS score was defined as the ratio between F50 (clonal expansion) and ExV (chaos), using BLOSUM62-based TCRdist between CDR3 peptides within each V-J. Welch's t-statistics and random forest reduced roughly 530 V-J features to about 13, which were used in a naive Bayes classifier (R e1071). The Morisita-Horn index was used to measure how similar the thyroid and blood repertoires were. TCRdb reprocessing: public reads trimmed at Q25 with fastp, clones called with MiXCR, in-frame beta chains kept. For every CDR3 protein sequence, its rows merge into one entry that carries the most common genes and DNA. The V and J calls reflect TCRdb's pipeline rather than the authors' work. The sample profile shows hundreds of thousands of distinct CDR3 sequences; 38% of them were found once. Of the sample, over 8% falls within the top ten clones.

Sequencing was carried out using blood. The source of this sequence is a young man with Graves' hyperthyroidism.

The CDR3 corresponds to CASSLGDHF. The DNA is TGTGCTAGCAGCTTAGGGGACCATTTT. Recombination joined TRBV7-7 with TRBJ1-5; a tentative D match to TRBD1 spans 5 bases. According to the germline V gene (reference sequence), CDR1 reads SSHAT and CDR2 reads FNYEAQ. The CDR3 numbers 9 residues from cysteine through phenylalanine. The read is trimmed to its CDR3 DNA, 27 bases read in frame from base 1. Joined to the reference TRBV7-7 and TRBJ1-5 proteins, this CDR3 gives the full variable domain: GAGVSQSPRYKVTKRGQDVTLRCDPISSHATLYWYQQALGQGPEFLTYFNYEAQPDKSGLPSDRFSAERPEGSISTLTIQRTEQRDSAMYRCASSLGDHFGDGTRLSIL.